Below are 4 T cell receptor beta chains sequenced from a single sample in a study of T cell responses to AZD1222 COVID-19 vaccine. TCRdb's table, derived via immunoSEQ multiplex PCR, lists solely in-frame clones and lacks some. The table lists around 83,000 clones, 90% of them singletons. Sequences were derived from peripheral blood, sampled 28 days after the second AZD1222 dose. The origin of the receptors is an adult who received the AZD1222 COVID-19 vaccine.

This chain uses TRBV10-3 with TRBJ2-1, with 9 bases that match TRBD1. The CDR3 has 14 amino acids. V shed 6 bases, J shed 2 bases, and the junction held 2 bases outside the gene matches. Germline CDR1 is ENHRY and CDR2 is SYGVKD. The CDR3 loop is CAIRGDRAYNEQFF. DNA of the CDR3: TGTGCCATCAGGGGGGACAGGGCCTACAATGAGCAGTTCTTC.

The genes are TRBV27 and TRBJ2-7; TRBD1 matches 7 bases. This CDR3 is 14 amino acids long. The V segment lost 2 bases and the J segment 7 bases; nucleotides outside the gene matches: 8. CDR1 is MNHEY and CDR2 is SMNVEV in the germline V gene (reference sequence). DNA for the CDR3: TGTGCCAGCAGTTTACTGGGACAGACTCGGGAGCAGTACTTC. Its translation: CASSLLGQTREQYF.

The genes are TRBV5-8 and TRBJ1-1; 8 positions match TRBD1. The CDR3 has 15 amino acids. Trimming removed 0 bases from V and 5 bases from J; junction bases left unmatched: 6. The V gene's germline CDR1 is SGHTS and CDR2 YDEGEE. CDR3 loop: CASSLGTQGATEAFF. The DNA for the CDR3 is TGTGCCAGCAGCTTGGGGACCCAGGGGGCTACTGAAGCTTTCTTT.

The chain joins TRBV14 to TRBJ2-3, with D tentatively TRBD1 (5 bases). This CDR3 comprises 14 residues. From germline, CDR1 is SGHDN and CDR2 FVKESK. Trimming pared 3 bases from V and 4 bases from J, leaving 11 bases between. CDR3 coding DNA: TGTGCCAGCAGCCACCTGACAGTTCCAGATACGCAGTATTTT. It encodes CASSHLTVPDTQYF.